This T cell receptor (beta chain) was identified in a study of cytomegalovirus exposure and HLA in healthy donors. Amplification used 60 Vbeta primers and 13 Jbeta primers. Using immunoSEQ multiplex PCR, the repertoire was profiled, and TCRdb retains in-frame clones only, with some absent. The sample includes over 150,000 clones, roughly four fifths of them seen just once. CDR1 MDHEN and CDR2 SYDVKM come from the germline V gene. V was shortened by 3 bases and J by 5 bases, with 11 bases between the two germline ends. The CDR3 covers 13 residues. Turning to this clone: Antigen unknown.

Study results and caveats: Reports described diagnosis of cytomegalovirus status by the classifier as highly specific and sensitive.

The chain combines TRBV28 with TRBJ2-7; a weak D match, TRBD2 (6 bases). The specimen was PBMCs. The TCR originated in a woman in her thirties in good health and CMV-seropositive. The CDR3 region is CASSFPGVHEQYF. The CDR3 DNA is TGTGCCAGCAGTTTCCCGGGAGTTCACGAGCAGTACTTC.